The source of this T cell receptor beta chain is a study of shared clonotypes between healthy human individuals. Whole-study findings and limits: The donor pool, a small one, limited the genetic and exposure-history diversity represented. Naive CD4 clonotype sharing across a few donors was about 5%.

Original methodology: Filtering differed, since immunoSEQ gave only junction sequences and no quality scores. The protocol was immunoSEQ multiplex PCR, while the TCRdb copy is restricted to in-frame clones and leaves out a portion. Clone size and V and J calls were adopted from that table, with D and trimming inferred from the DNA. The sample records roughly 1 million clones, under 80% being singletons. For this clone: Its antigen is unknown. The same CDR3 is also encoded by other DNA sequences in this sample.

From CD4+ cells came CD45RA+ naive and CD45RA-negative memory subsets. Per the germline V gene, CDR1 is KGHSH and CDR2 is LQKENI. The CDR3 extends over 14 amino acids. V lost 3 bases and J lost 5; bases outside the gene matches: 2. This TCR derives from a young man in good health. The chain couples TRBV18 to TRBJ1-1; 11 nucleotides agree with TRBD1. The sequencing input was memory CD4+ T cells sorted from blood. The subset was: CD45RA-negative fraction. The CDR3 sequence: CASSPDRGRTEAFF. CDR3 sequence (DNA): TGTGCCAGCTCACCGGACAGGGGGCGTACTGAAGCTTTCTTT.